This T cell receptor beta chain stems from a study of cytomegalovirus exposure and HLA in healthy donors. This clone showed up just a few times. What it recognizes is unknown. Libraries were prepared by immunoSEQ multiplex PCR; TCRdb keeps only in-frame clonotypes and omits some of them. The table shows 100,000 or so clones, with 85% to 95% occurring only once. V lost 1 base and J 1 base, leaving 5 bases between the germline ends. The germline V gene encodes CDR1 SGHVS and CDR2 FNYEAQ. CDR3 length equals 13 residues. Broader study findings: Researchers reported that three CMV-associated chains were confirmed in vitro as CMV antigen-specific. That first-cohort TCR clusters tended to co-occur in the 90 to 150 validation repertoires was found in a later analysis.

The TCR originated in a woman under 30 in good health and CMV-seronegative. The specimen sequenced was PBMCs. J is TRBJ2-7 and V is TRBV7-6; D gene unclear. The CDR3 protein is CASSLDGSYEQYF. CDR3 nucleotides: TGTGCCAGCAGCTTAGACGGTTCCTACGAGCAGTACTTC.